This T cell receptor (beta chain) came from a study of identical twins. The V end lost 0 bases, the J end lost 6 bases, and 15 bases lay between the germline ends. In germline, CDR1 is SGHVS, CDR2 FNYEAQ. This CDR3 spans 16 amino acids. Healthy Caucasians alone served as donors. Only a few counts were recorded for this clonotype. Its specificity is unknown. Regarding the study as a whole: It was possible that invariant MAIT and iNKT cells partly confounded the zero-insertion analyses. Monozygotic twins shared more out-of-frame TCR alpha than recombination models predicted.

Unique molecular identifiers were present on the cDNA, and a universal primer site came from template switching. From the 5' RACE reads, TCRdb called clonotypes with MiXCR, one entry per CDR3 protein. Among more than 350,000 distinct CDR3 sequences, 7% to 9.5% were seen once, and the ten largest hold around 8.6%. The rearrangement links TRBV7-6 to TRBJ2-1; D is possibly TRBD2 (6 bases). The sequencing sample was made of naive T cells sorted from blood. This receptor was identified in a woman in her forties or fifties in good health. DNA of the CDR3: TGTGCCAGCAGCTTAGCGCTCGGGGGAGTAAGCAATGAGCAGTTCTTC. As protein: CASSLALGGVSNEQFF.